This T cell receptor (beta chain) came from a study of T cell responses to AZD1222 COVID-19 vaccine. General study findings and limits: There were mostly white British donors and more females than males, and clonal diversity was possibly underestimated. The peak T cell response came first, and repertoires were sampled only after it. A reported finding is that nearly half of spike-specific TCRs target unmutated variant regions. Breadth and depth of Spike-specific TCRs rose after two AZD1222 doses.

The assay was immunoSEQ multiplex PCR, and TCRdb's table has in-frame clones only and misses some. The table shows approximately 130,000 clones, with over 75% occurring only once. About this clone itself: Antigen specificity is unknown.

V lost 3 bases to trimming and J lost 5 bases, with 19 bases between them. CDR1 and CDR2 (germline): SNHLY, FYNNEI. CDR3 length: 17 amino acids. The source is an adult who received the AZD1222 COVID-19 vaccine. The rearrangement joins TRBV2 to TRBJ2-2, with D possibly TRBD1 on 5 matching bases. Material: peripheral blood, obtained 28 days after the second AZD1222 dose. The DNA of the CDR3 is TGTGCCAGCAGTGAGGGGCCTGGGCAGGGTGCAACCGGGGAGCTGTTTTTT. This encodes CASSEGPGQGATGELFF.